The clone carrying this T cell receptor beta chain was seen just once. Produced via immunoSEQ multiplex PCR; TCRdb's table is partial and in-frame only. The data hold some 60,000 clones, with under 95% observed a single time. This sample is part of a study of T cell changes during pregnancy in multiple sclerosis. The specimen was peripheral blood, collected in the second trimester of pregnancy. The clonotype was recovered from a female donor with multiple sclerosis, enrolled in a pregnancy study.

In DNA form, the CDR3 reads TGTGCCAGCAGCTTAGATCGTCTAGCCCCTTACAATGAGCAGTTCTTC. Amino acid sequence: CASSLDRLAPYNEQFF. This chain connects TRBV11-2 to TRBJ2-1, with a weak D call TRBD2 (5 bases). Germline V gene sequence: CDR1 SGHAT, CDR2 FQNNGV. This CDR3 has 16 residues. The V and J ends lost 0 bases and 4 bases respectively, with 13 bases between them.